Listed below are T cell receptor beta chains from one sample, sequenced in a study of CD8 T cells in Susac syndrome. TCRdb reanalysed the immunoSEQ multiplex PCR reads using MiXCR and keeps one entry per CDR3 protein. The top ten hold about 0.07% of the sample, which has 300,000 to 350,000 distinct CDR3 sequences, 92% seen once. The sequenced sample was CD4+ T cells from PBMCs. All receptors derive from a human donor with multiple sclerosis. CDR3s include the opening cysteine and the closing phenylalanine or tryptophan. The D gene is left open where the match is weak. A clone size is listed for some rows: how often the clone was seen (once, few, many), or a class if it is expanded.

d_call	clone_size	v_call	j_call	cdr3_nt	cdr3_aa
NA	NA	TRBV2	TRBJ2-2	TGTGCCAGCAGGAACTTCACTTACACCGGGGAGCTGTTTTTT	CASRNFTYTGELFF
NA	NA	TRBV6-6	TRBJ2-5	TGTGCCAGCAGCCGACAGAAAGAGACCCAGTACTTC	CASSRQKETQYF
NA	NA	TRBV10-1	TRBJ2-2	TGCGCCACCTCAGCCGGCGGCCGCACCGGGGAGCTGTTTTTT	CATSAGGRTGELFF
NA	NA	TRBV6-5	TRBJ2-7	TGTGCCAGCAGTTACTCGGCCGTGGGAAGTTCGCAGAACGAGCAGTACTTC	CASSYSAVGSSQNEQYF
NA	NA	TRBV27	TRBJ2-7	TGTGCCAGCAGTCCCGGACCAGTCGGCTCCTACGAGCAGTACTTC	CASSPGPVGSYEQYF
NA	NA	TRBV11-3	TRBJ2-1	TGTGCCAGCAGCACACTCACTGAGCAGTTCTTC	CASSTLTEQFF
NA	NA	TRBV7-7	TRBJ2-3	TGTGCTAGCAGCCCCCGCGGGGAACCGGATACGCAGTATTTT	CASSPRGEPDTQYF
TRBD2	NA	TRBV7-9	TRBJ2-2	TGTGCCAGCAGGTTTACCGGGACTAGTAACGGAGAGCTGTTTTTT	CASRFTGTSNGELFF
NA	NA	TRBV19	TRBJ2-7	TGTGCCAGTAGTATATACGGCACCTACGAGCAGTACTTC	CASSIYGTYEQYF
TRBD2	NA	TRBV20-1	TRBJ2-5	TGCAGTGCTAGAGGAGGTGCGGGAGGCGAGACCCAGTACTTC	CSARGGAGGETQYF
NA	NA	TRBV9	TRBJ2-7	TGTGCCAGCAGCGTAGAGGGCCCAGGCTGCAGGGACTCCTACGAGCAGTACTTC	CASSVEGPGCRDSYEQYF
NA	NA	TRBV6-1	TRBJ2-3	TGTGCCAGCAATCCTTACGGTTGGCGGGTAACAGATACGCAGTATTTT	CASNPYGWRVTDTQYF
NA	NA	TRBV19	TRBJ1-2	TGTGCCAGTACCATCACAGGGTTCTATGGCTACACCTTC	CASTITGFYGYTF
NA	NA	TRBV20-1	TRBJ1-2	TGCAGTGCTAGACAGGGGAGGCGGCCTGGGGGGGGCTACACCTTC	CSARQGRRPGGGYTF
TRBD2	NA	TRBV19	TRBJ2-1	TGTGCCACAGCAGCGGGACTATACAATGAGCAGTTCTTC	CATAAGLYNEQFF
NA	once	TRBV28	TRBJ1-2	TGTGCCAGCAGATCCGACCGGGGCTACACCTTC	CASRSDRGYTF
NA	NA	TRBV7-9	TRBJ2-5	TGTGCCAGCAGCCCCCGCCAGGGGACCCCTTTTCAAGAGACCCAGTACTTC	CASSPRQGTPFQETQYF
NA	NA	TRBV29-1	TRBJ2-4	TGCAGCGTTGCCCAACCCCTAACAGGGAGTGGCATTCAGTACTTC	CSVAQPLTGSGIQYF
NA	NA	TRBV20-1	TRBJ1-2	TGCAGTGCTAGAGATTCCCGGACAGCTAGTAACTATGGCTACACCTTC	CSARDSRTASNYGYTF
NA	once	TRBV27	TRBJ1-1	TGTGCCAGCAGTTATAGGAGCGGGGCTGAAGCTTTCTTT	CASSYRSGAEAFF
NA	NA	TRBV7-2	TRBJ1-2	TGTGCCAGCAGCTTCCAGGGCAACTATGGCTACACCTTC	CASSFQGNYGYTF
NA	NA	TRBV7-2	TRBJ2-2	TGTGCCAGCAGCTTAGTAGGACAGTACACCGGGGAGCTGTTTTTT	CASSLVGQYTGELFF
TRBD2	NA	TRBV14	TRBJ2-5	TGTGCCAGCAGCCAATTCAGGCGGGAGAGGGTAGAGACCCAGTACTTC	CASSQFRRERVETQYF
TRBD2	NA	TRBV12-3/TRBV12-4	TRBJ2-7	TGTGCCAGCAGCCACCATGCGGGGGGGCTAGTGAACGAGCAGTACTTC	CASSHHAGGLVNEQYF
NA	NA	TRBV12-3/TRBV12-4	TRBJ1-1	TGTGCCAGCAGTTTAGGGGGTAGCTTTGTCACTGAAGCTTTCTTT	CASSLGGSFVTEAFF
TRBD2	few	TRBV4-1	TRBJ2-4	TGCGCCAGCAGCTCGGGGGAGGTAGGGCAGCGGGGAAGCCCGAAGTACTTC	CASSSGEVGQRGSPKYF
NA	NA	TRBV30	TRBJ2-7	TGTGCCTGCTCCCCGGCAGGGGACTACGAGCAGTACTTC	CACSPAGDYEQYF
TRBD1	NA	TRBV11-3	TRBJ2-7	TGTGCCAGCAGCCAATATCCCGGACAGGCCGGGGAGCAGTACTTC	CASSQYPGQAGEQYF
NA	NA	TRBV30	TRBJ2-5	TGTGCCTGGAGTGATCCCGGACAGTTGGAGACCCAGTACTTC	CAWSDPGQLETQYF
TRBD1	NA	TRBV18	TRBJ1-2	TGTGCCAGCTCACCCGGGACAGGGCCGGCCTATGGCTACACCTTC	CASSPGTGPAYGYTF
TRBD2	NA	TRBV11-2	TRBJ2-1	TGTGCCAGCAGCCCAAGACTAGCGACCTACAATGAGCAGTTCTTC	CASSPRLATYNEQFF
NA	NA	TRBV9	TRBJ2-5	TGTGCCAGCAGCGTACCAGGACAAGAGACCCAGTACTTC	CASSVPGQETQYF
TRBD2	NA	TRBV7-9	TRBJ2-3	TGTGCCAGCAGAAGTAGCGGGGGGAGCACAGATACGCAGTATTTT	CASRSSGGSTDTQYF
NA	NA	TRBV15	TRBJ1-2	TGTGCCACCAGCAGGGCCCCCGACAGGTATACCTATGGCTACACCTTC	CATSRAPDRYTYGYTF
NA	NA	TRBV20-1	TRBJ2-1	TGCAGTGCTTATGTGGGGGCTTATGAGCAGTTCTTC	CSAYVGAYEQFF
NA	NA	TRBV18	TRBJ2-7	TGTGCCAGCTCACCACCGACGGGAGAGAACGAGCAGTACTTC	CASSPPTGENEQYF
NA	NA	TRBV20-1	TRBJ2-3	TGCAGTCCGGACTTTGAGTCCCTCGGATATACAGATACGCAGTATTTT	CSPDFESLGYTDTQYF